A selection of T cell receptor beta chains follows, all from one sample in a study of shared clonotypes between healthy human individuals. Sequencing was performed with immunoSEQ multiplex PCR; in TCRdb, only in-frame clones are kept and a portion is missing. The sample consists of 2 million to 2.5 million clones, about 94% of them appearing once. The sequenced sample was naive CD4+ T cells sorted from blood. The receptors were sampled from a man aged 18 to 29 in good health. Each CDR3 is given with its conserved first and last residue. A D gene is named only where the DNA matches it firmly. Clone size is stated in some rows and not others, as once, few, many or a class when expanded.

j_gene | v_gene | abundance | d_gene | CDR3aa | CDR3nt
TRBJ2-2 | TRBV5-4 | . | . | CASSLQGSTGELFF | TGTGCCAGCAGCTTGCAGGGGAGCACCGGGGAGCTGTTTTTT
TRBJ2-7 | TRBV18 | . | . | CASSPGTGAAYEQYF | TGTGCCAGCTCACCAGGGACTGGAGCGGCCTACGAGCAGTACTTC
TRBJ1-2 | TRBV7-2 | . | . | CASSFGGLYGYTF | TGTGCCAGCAGCTTCGGGGGGCTCTATGGCTACACCTTC
TRBJ1-2 | TRBV5-1 | . | TRBD1 | CASSPLPGTDNYGYTF | TGCGCCAGCAGCCCGCTTCCCGGGACAGACAACTATGGCTACACCTTC
TRBJ2-2 | TRBV4-3 | . | TRBD1 | CASSRADRDLGELFF | TGCGCCAGCAGCCGAGCCGACAGGGATCTGGGGGAGCTGTTTTTT
TRBJ2-1 | TRBV5-5 | . | TRBD1 | CASSGQGGNNEQFF | TGTGCCAGCAGCGGACAGGGCGGGAACAATGAGCAGTTCTTC
TRBJ1-2 | TRBV10-3 | . | TRBD1 | CAISTRTGDPGYTF | TGTGCCATCAGTACGCGGACAGGGGATCCTGGCTACACCTTC
TRBJ1-3 | TRBV7-9 | . | . | CASSFLTDDTIYF | TGTGCCAGCAGCTTTCTTACGGACGACACCATATATTTT
TRBJ2-5 | TRBV5-3 | . | . | CARSLAPGVAMRAQETQYF | TGTGCCAGAAGCTTGGCTCCAGGGGTAGCAATGCGTGCCCAAGAGACCCAGTACTTC
TRBJ2-7 | TRBV13 | . | TRBD1 | CASSSGDRDGEQYF | TGTGCCAGCAGTTCTGGGGACAGGGATGGAGAGCAGTACTTC
TRBJ2-7 | TRBV9 | . | TRBD1 | CASSSGTEPYEQYF | TGTGCCAGCAGCTCAGGGACAGAGCCCTACGAGCAGTACTTC
TRBJ2-7 | TRBV11-2 | . | . | CASSFTWGDEQYF | TGTGCCAGCAGCTTCACATGGGGGGACGAGCAGTACTTC
TRBJ2-1 | TRBV5-1 | . | TRBD2 | CASNIAGGPGDEQFF | TGCGCCAGCAACATAGCGGGAGGGCCTGGGGATGAGCAGTTCTTC
TRBJ2-1 | TRBV5-5 | . | . | CASSLALGERNNEQFF | TGTGCCAGCAGCTTGGCGCTCGGCGAGCGCAACAATGAGCAGTTCTTC
TRBJ2-7 | TRBV6-5 | . | TRBD2 | CASSCPTSGQIYEQYF | TGTGCCAGCAGTTGCCCGACTAGCGGGCAAATCTACGAGCAGTACTTC
TRBJ2-3 | TRBV30 | few | TRBD2 | CAWRLAGGTDTQYF | TGTGCCTGGAGGCTAGCGGGGGGCACAGATACGCAGTATTTT
TRBJ1-2 | TRBV5-4 | . | . | CASSLAGRGYTF | TGTGCCAGCAGCTTGGCCGGGAGAGGCTACACCTTC
TRBJ2-7 | TRBV19 | . | . | CASRSTGLNYEQYF | TGTGCCAGCCGATCGACCGGACTGAACTACGAGCAGTACTTC
TRBJ2-6 | TRBV4-3 | . | . | CASSQDLQGWANVLTF | TGCGCCAGCAGCCAAGATTTACAGGGCTGGGCCAACGTCCTGACTTTC
TRBJ1-1 | TRBV25-1 | . | TRBD1 | CASTPATGENTEAFF | TGTGCCAGCACCCCGGCGACAGGGGAGAACACTGAAGCTTTCTTT
TRBJ2-6 | TRBV19 | . | . | CASPGPRRSGANVLTF | TGTGCCAGTCCAGGACCCAGACGCTCTGGGGCCAACGTCCTGACTTTC
TRBJ2-5 | TRBV28 | . | TRBD2 | CASSLRASGGPTQYF | TGTGCCAGCAGCCTGAGGGCTAGCGGGGGACCGACCCAGTACTTC